A single sample gave rise to the 7 T cell receptor beta chains below, sequenced in a study of cytomegalovirus exposure and HLA in healthy donors. The PCR made use of 60 Vbeta and 13 Jbeta primers. Here immunoSEQ multiplex PCR was the method, and the copy in TCRdb shows in-frame clones only, minus some. The table lists 270,000 or so clones, 86% of them singletons, with roughly 4% in the top ten. The specimen was PBMCs. These receptors originate from a man aged 35-49 years in good health and CMV-seropositive.

This rearrangement joins TRBV13 to TRBJ2-1; perhaps TRBD2 as D (6 bases). The V end lost 2 bases, the J end lost 9 bases, and 17 bases lay between the germline ends. The CDR3 length is 15 residues. The germline CDR1 and CDR2 sequences are PRHDT and FYEKMQ (reference sequence). The CDR3 loop is CASSLLSGESGEQFF. CDR3 bases: TGTGCCAGCAGCTTACTATCGGGGGAGAGCGGTGAGCAGTTCTTC. Using reference TRBV13 and TRBJ2-1 for the parts outside the CDR3, the full variable domain is AAGVIQSPRHLIKEKRETATLKCYPIPRHDTVYWYQQGPGQDPQFLISFYEKMQSDKGSIPDRFSAQQFSDYHSELNMSSLELGDSALYFCASSLLSGESGEQFFGPGTRLTVL.

The chain is built from TRBV7-9 and TRBJ1-1, with D possibly being TRBD1 (5 bases). The CDR3 totals 13 residues. V was clipped by 6 bases and J by 6 bases, with 14 bases between them. CDR1 is SEHNR and CDR2 is FQNEAQ in the germline V gene (reference sequence). The DNA for the CDR3 is TGTGCCAGCAGACAGACAGCTTGGGCTGAAGCTTTCTTT. Translated, it gives CASRQTAWAEAFF.

This rearrangement joins TRBV7-3 to TRBJ1-1, with TRBD1 matching 7 bases. Per the germline V gene, CDR1 is SGHTA and CDR2 is FQGTGA. This CDR3 has 16 amino acids. The V and J ends lost 4 bases and 1 base, in that order; junction bases with no gene match: 9. CDR3 region: CASSSDSGTENTEAFF. Written as DNA, the CDR3 is TGTGCCAGCAGCTCAGATTCCGGGACAGAGAACACTGAAGCTTTCTTT.

This clone was seen many times. This sequence joins TRBV2 and TRBJ1-1; D is undetermined. V was shortened by 0 bases and J by 3 bases, with 5 bases between the two germline ends. The germline V gene has CDR1 SNHLY and CDR2 FYNNEI. This CDR3 region has 13 residues. The CDR3 sequence is CASSEARYTEAFF. CDR3 coding DNA: TGTGCCAGCAGTGAAGCGCGGTACACTGAAGCTTTCTTT.

CDR3 nucleotides: TGTGCCAGCAGCCCTGTGGGACAGGGCTACGAGCAGTACTTC. Protein: CASSPVGQGYEQYF. The gene calls are TRBV7-2 and TRBJ2-7; 9 bases match TRBD1. Looked up from germline, CDR1 is SGHTA and CDR2 is FQGNSA. The junction had 5 bases not matched to a gene; V was cut back by 5 bases and J by 3 bases. CDR3 length: 14 residues.

The CDR3, as DNA: TGTGCTAGTGGCACAACTAGCGGCCCCGTAGAGACCCAGTACTTC. Encoded protein: CASGTTSGPVETQYF. The V call is TRBV12-5, the J call TRBJ2-5; 8 bases are shared with TRBD2. Germline V gene data show CDR1 as LGHNT and CDR2 as FRNRAP. Trimming removed 6 bases from V and 4 bases from J; junction bases left unmatched: 10. The CDR3 has 15 amino acids.

The rearrangement uses TRBV19 and TRBJ2-7; tentatively, D is TRBD2 (5 bases). CDR1 and CDR2 from the germline V gene are LNHDA and SQIVND (reference sequence). This CDR3 has 13 amino acids. Trimming removed 1 base from V and 5 bases from J, with 9 bases in between. The CDR3 DNA sequence: TGTGCCAGTAGTATAGCTCGGGGTAACGAGCAGTACTTC. Encoded protein: CASSIARGNEQYF.